This is a list of T cell receptor beta chains from one sample in a study of T cell repertoires in cytomegalovirus infection. These receptors' antigens are unknown. TCRdb called the reads again in MiXCR, with one record for every CDR3 protein. In the table there are some 700,000 distinct CDR3 sequences, around 32% of which are singletons. Source: cultured PBMCs, taken from culture after CMV antigen stimulation. The receptors derive from a human donor in good health (CMV status not recorded). Some clones in this sample may be carry-over from other donors' samples. Each CDR3 is given with its conserved first and last residue. The D gene is left open where the match is weak. Rows give clone size only sometimes, using once, few, many, or a class for an expanded clone.

>TRBV7-2|16|TRBD2|NA|TRBJ2-1
CASSRGGKGSYNEQFF
TGTGCCAGCAGCCGCGGGGGTAAGGGATCCTACAATGAGCAGTTCTTC
>TRBV6-6|14|NA|NA|TRBJ2-6
CATKIGIGANVLTF
TGTGCCACCAAAATCGGCATTGGGGCCAACGTCCTGACTTTC
>TRBV20-1|13|NA|NA|TRBJ2-3
CSAVIRRTDTQYF
TGCAGTGCCGTGATCAGGCGCACAGATACGCAGTATTTT
>TRBV25-1|15|NA|NA|TRBJ2-3
CASSDSGGLTDTQYF
TGTGCCAGCAGTGATTCAGGGGGGCTGACAGATACGCAGTATTTT
>TRBV27|15|TRBD2|NA|TRBJ2-1
CASGAGTSPYNEQFF
TGTGCCAGCGGAGCCGGGACTAGCCCTTACAATGAGCAGTTCTTC
>TRBV7-2|11|NA|NA|TRBJ2-7
CASSSGPKQYF
TGTGCCAGCAGCTCGGGTCCTAAGCAGTACTTC
>TRBV6-6|13|NA|NA|TRBJ2-1
CASRGAARNEQFF
TGTGCCAGCCGGGGGGCGGCTCGGAATGAGCAGTTCTTC
>TRBV2|15|NA|NA|TRBJ2-5
CASSEALGAQETQYF
TGTGCCAGCAGTGAAGCGCTGGGGGCCCAAGAGACCCAGTACTTC
>TRBV7-2|16|TRBD2|many|TRBJ2-5
CASSSPRASGRVTQYF
TGTGCCAGCAGCTCCCCTAGGGCTAGCGGGAGGGTGACCCAGTACTTC
>TRBV11-2|13|TRBD1|few|TRBJ1-6
CASRRDSSSPLHF
TGTGCCAGCAGGCGGGACAGTAGTTCACCCCTCCACTTT
>TRBV7-2|17|TRBD2|few|TRBJ2-1
CASSLVRGTSVYNEQFF
TGTGCCAGCAGCTTGGTTCGAGGGACTAGCGTCTACAATGAGCAGTTCTTC
>TRBV7-6|12|NA|NA|TRBJ2-3
CASMASTDTQYF
TGTGCCAGCATGGCCTCGACAGATACGCAGTATTTT
>TRBV12-3/TRBV12-4|13|TRBD1|NA|TRBJ1-1
CASSPQGRAEAFF
TGTGCCAGCAGCCCACAGGGGAGAGCTGAAGCTTTCTTT
>TRBV6-1|16|NA|once|TRBJ2-7
CASSEFVAGISYEQYF
TGTGCCAGCAGTGAATTCGTGGCAGGGATCTCCTACGAGCAGTACTTC
>TRBV5-1|15|NA|NA|TRBJ2-1
CASSLVQGSVNEQFF
TGCGCCAGCAGCTTGGTACAGGGTTCTGTCAATGAGCAGTTCTTC
>TRBV7-9|15|TRBD2|few|TRBJ2-1
CASSLTGGPGDEQFF
TGTGCCAGCAGCTTAACGGGAGGACCGGGGGATGAGCAGTTCTTC
>TRBV7-2|16|TRBD2|many|TRBJ2-1
CASSQIAGSSYNEQFF
TGTGCCAGCAGCCAGATAGCGGGATCCTCCTACAATGAGCAGTTCTTC
>TRBV7-8|16|NA|NA|TRBJ1-3
CASSLQLVGAGNTIYF
TGTGCCAGCAGCTTACAGCTTGTAGGGGCGGGAAACACCATATATTTT
>TRBV6-2/TRBV6-3|17|TRBD2|once|TRBJ2-3
CASSRWTSGGLADTQYF
TGTGCCAGCAGTCGCTGGACTAGCGGGGGTCTTGCAGATACGCAGTATTTT
>TRBV20-1|14|TRBD2|NA|TRBJ2-3
CSGARGGSTDTQYF
TGCAGTGGGGCGCGGGGGGGAAGCACAGATACGCAGTATTTT
>TRBV11-2|18|TRBD1|few|TRBJ1-3
CASSRGGPGQGSGNTIYF
TGTGCCAGCAGCCGGGGGGGACCGGGACAGGGGTCTGGAAACACCATATATTTT
>TRBV6-5|12|NA|NA|TRBJ2-3
CAIRGTGDTQYF
TGTGCCATCCGAGGCACTGGAGATACGCAGTATTTT
>TRBV19|16|TRBD2|NA|TRBJ2-1
CASSPATSGGRNEQFF
TGTGCCAGTAGTCCAGCGACTAGCGGAGGCCGAAATGAGCAGTTCTTC
>TRBV7-2|14|NA|few|TRBJ2-2
CASSLVPGAGELFF
TGTGCCAGCAGCTTAGTTCCGGGGGCCGGGGAGCTGTTTTTT
>TRBV7-2|13|NA|few|TRBJ2-1
CASSLARKDEQFF
TGTGCCAGCAGCTTAGCAAGGAAAGATGAGCAGTTCTTC
>TRBV11-2|15|NA|once|TRBJ2-7
CASSPWTAISYEQYF
TGTGCCAGCAGCCCCTGGACAGCTATCTCCTACGAGCAGTACTTC
>TRBV5-4|14|NA|NA|TRBJ2-3
CASSNKLAIDTQYF
TGTGCCAGCAGCAACAAACTAGCAATTGATACGCAGTATTTT
>TRBV20-1|12|NA|NA|TRBJ2-7
CSARGSFYEQYF
TGCAGTGCTAGAGGCAGTTTCTACGAGCAGTACTTC
>TRBV7-8|15|NA|NA|TRBJ1-6
CASSSLMTVGSPLHF
TGTGCCAGCAGCTCCCTGATGACTGTCGGTTCACCCCTCCACTTT
>TRBV7-2|19|NA|NA|TRBJ2-2
CASSLLVVSRVANTGELFF
TGTGCCAGCAGCTTACTTGTCGTGAGCCGGGTAGCGAACACCGGGGAGCTGTTTTTT
>TRBV7-9|14|NA|NA|TRBJ2-3
CASSLAGFINTQYF
TGTGCCAGCAGCTTAGCGGGCTTTATAAATACGCAGTATTTT
>TRBV28|17|NA|few|TRBJ2-7
CASSPARDSPVIYEQYF
TGTGCCAGCAGTCCTGCCCGGGATAGCCCTGTGATTTACGAGCAGTACTTC
>TRBV30|15|TRBD2|NA|TRBJ2-1
CAWKASSGSFYEQFF
TGTGCCTGGAAGGCTTCTAGCGGGAGTTTCTATGAGCAGTTCTTC
>TRBV7-8|15|NA|NA|TRBJ2-2
CASSWGVANTGELFF
TGTGCCAGCAGCTGGGGGGTTGCGAACACCGGGGAGCTGTTTTTT
>TRBV7-8|15|NA|many|TRBJ1-6
CASSPSWNDNSPLHF
TGTGCCAGCAGCCCTTCCTGGAATGATAATTCACCCCTCCACTTT
>TRBV12-3/TRBV12-4|19|NA|few|TRBJ1-5
CASSEVTGYNRGSNQPQHF
TGTGCCAGCAGTGAAGTCACAGGTTATAACCGGGGTAGCAATCAGCCCCAGCATTTT
>TRBV29-1|13|NA|NA|TRBJ1-1
CSVGVGVFTEAFF
TGCAGCGTTGGGGTAGGGGTTTTCACTGAAGCTTTCTTT
>TRBV19|14|TRBD1|NA|TRBJ2-3
CASSPGTGADTQYF
TGTGCCAGTAGTCCCGGGACAGGGGCAGATACGCAGTATTTT
>TRBV7-8|15|NA|few|TRBJ1-6
CASSLGDGGGSPLHF
TGTGCCAGCAGCTTAGGGGATGGAGGTGGTTCACCCCTCCACTTT
>TRBV7-9|15|NA|few|TRBJ2-7
CASSFGLGWASEQYF
TGTGCCAGCAGCTTCGGGCTCGGGTGGGCTAGCGAGCAGTACTTC
>TRBV15|15|TRBD1|NA|TRBJ2-7
CATSREGRGRNVQYF
TGTGCCACCAGCAGAGAGGGCAGGGGGCGGAACGTGCAGTACTTC